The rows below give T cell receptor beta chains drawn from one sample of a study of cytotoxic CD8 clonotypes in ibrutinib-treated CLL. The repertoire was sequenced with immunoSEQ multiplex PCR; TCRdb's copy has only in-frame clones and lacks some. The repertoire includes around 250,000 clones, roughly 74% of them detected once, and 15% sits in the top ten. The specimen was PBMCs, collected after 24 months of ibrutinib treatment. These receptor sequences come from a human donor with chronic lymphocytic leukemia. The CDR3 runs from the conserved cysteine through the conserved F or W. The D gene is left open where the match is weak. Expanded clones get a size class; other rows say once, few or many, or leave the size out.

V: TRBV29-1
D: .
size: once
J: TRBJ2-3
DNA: TGCAGCGCGGGACGTCCAACAGATACGCAGTATTTT
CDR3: CSAGRPTDTQYF

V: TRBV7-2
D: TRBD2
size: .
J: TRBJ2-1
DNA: TGTGCCAGCAGCTTAGTTAGCGGGAGCTCCTACAATGAGCAGTTCTTC
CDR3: CASSLVSGSSYNEQFF

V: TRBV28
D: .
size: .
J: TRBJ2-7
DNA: TGTGCCAGCGCCTCTGGGGTGCCAAGCTACGAGCAGTACTTC
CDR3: CASASGVPSYEQYF

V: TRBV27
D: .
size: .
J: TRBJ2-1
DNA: TGTGCCAGCAGTTACGGGACAAACAATGAGCAGTTCTTC
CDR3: CASSYGTNNEQFF

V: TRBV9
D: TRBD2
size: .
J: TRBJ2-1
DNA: TGTGCCAGCAGCGAGGGACTAGCGGGACACAACGCCTACAATGAGCAGTTCTTC
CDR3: CASSEGLAGHNAYNEQFF

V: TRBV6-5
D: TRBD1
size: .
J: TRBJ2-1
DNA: TGTGCCATCCGACAGGGGATAGATGAGCAGTTCTTC
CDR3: CAIRQGIDEQFF

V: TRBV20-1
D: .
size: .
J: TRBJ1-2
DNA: TGCAGTGCTAGTTCTGCCACCTTC
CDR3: CSASSATF

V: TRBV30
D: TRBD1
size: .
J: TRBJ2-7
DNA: TGTGCCGGTGGAACCGGGACAGGCGGCTACGAGCAGTACTTC
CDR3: CAGGTGTGGYEQYF

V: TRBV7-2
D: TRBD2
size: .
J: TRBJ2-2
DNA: TGTGCCAGCAGCTTTACTAGCGGCTACACCGGGGAGCTGTTTTTT
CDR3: CASSFTSGYTGELFF

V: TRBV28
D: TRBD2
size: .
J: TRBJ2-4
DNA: TGTGCCAGCAGGCGGACTAGCGGGAGGGAAAACATTCAGTACTTC
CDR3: CASRRTSGRENIQYF

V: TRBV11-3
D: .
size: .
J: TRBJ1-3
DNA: TGTGCCAGCAGCTCCGGGGTGACCTCTGGAAACACCATATATTTT
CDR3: CASSSGVTSGNTIYF

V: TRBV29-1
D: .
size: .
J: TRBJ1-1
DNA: TGCAGCGTTTCGCGGGGAGACACTGAAGCTTTCTTT
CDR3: CSVSRGDTEAFF

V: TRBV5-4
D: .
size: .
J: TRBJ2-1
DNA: TGTGCCAGTACCCAGGGACTTAGCGACTATGAGCAGTTCTTC
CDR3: CASTQGLSDYEQFF

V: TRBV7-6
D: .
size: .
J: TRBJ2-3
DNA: TGTGCCTCCACCCCGGCAGGGAGCACAGATACGCAGTATTTT
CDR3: CASTPAGSTDTQYF

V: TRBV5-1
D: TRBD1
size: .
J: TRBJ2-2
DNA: TGCGCCAGCAGCCCCGGGACAGGGGGTGCCGGGGAGCTGTTTTTT
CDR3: CASSPGTGGAGELFF

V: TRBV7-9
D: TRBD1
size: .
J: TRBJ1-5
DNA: TGTGCCAGCAGCTTTACAGGGGGTAATCAGCCCCAGCATTTT
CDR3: CASSFTGGNQPQHF